The clone carrying this T cell receptor (beta chain) was counted between two and nine times. Its antigen is undetermined. V gave up 4 bases and J gave up 6 bases, with 12 bases separating them. The CDR3 has 13 amino acids. Germline V gives CDR1 MDHEN, CDR2 SYDVKM. This entry is derived from a study of T-cell memory formation after mild COVID-19. Study-level background: In these data, TCR clusters were largely donor specific. Study results and limitations: Clonal second-wave expansions that peaked on day 37 had unconfirmed SARS-CoV-2 specificity.

TCRdb re-analysed the 5' RACE reads in MiXCR, keeping a single row per CDR3 protein. The sample includes around 310,000 distinct CDR3 sequences, 20% of them seen just once. The chain is built from TRBV28 and TRBJ1-2, with a weak D call TRBD1 (6 bases). Source material: PBMCs or a T cell subset sorted from them (not recorded which). This clonotype originated in a man between 18 and 29 years old who had mild COVID-19 (a few samples of this study predate the infection). Cell type and time point are not known. The CDR3 reads CASSWGAPDGYTF. In nucleotides, the CDR3 is TGTGCCAGCAGTTGGGGGGCGCCGGATGGCTACACCTTC.